This is a list of T cell receptor beta chains from one sample in a study of circulating CD8 cells and anti-PD-1 response in melanoma. TCRdb recomputed calls from the reads with MiXCR, one row per CDR3 protein. The sample consists of over 450 distinct CDR3 sequences, less than 8.5% of them appearing once. The starting material was CD8+ T cells from PBMCs, obtained at baseline or after one month of anti-PD-1 therapy (not recorded which). The receptors stem from a human donor with melanoma. The CDR3 runs from the conserved cysteine through the conserved F or W. A D gene is named only where the DNA matches it firmly. Some rows have no size entry. The others give once, few or many, or a class for an expanded clone.

v_gene	j_gene	d_gene	abundance	CDR3aa	CDR3nt
TRBV4-1	TRBJ1-4	-	medium-sized	CASSQGGPSNEKLFF	TGCGCCAGCAGCCAAGGCGGTCCGAGTAATGAAAAACTGTTTTTT
TRBV19	TRBJ1-2	-	medium-sized	CASSQSTSYGYTF	TGTGCCAGTAGTCAAAGTACCTCCTATGGCTACACCTTC
TRBV30	TRBJ2-1	-	large	CAWKPRGANEQFF	TGTGCCTGGAAGCCCCGGGGTGCTAATGAGCAGTTCTTC
TRBV6-6	TRBJ2-4	-	large	CASSYTHSPGIAKNIQYF	TGTGCCAGCAGTTATACCCATTCCCCCGGAATAGCCAAAAACATTCAGTACTTC
TRBV27	TRBJ1-1	-	large	CASSDDSETNTEAFF	TGTGCCAGCAGTGACGACTCAGAGACGAACACTGAAGCTTTCTTT
TRBV24-1	TRBJ2-2	TRBD1	large	CATSGQGRQGNTGELFF	TGTGCCACCAGTGGCCAAGGGAGACAGGGGAACACCGGGGAGCTGTTTTTT
TRBV27	TRBJ1-5	-	medium-sized	CASSLYFDQPQHF	TGTGCCAGCAGTTTATATTTCGATCAGCCCCAGCATTTT
TRBV7-2	TRBJ2-1	-	large	CASRPTSLSSSYNEQFF	TGTGCCAGCAGGCCGACTAGTCTCTCAAGCTCCTACAATGAGCAGTTCTTC
TRBV2	TRBJ2-3	-	-	CASSEFFPDTQYF	TGTGCCAGCAGTGAATTTTTTCCAGATACGCAGTATTTT
TRBV15	TRBJ2-1	-	hyperexpanded	CATSLSDNEQFF	TGTGCCACCAGCCTGAGCGACAATGAGCAGTTCTTC
TRBV7-3	TRBJ2-1	TRBD2	large	CASSPSGGAVDEQFF	TGTGCCAGCAGCCCTAGCGGGGGGGCCGTGGATGAGCAGTTCTTC
TRBV7-3	TRBJ2-7	TRBD1	medium-sized	CASSLTAGQVLSEQYF	TGTGCCAGCAGCTTAACAGCCGGACAGGTCCTCTCCGAGCAGTACTTC
TRBV7-3	TRBJ1-1	-	medium-sized	CASSLIGPASEAFF	TGTGCCAGCAGCTTAATCGGACCGGCCTCTGAAGCTTTCTTT
TRBV20-1	TRBJ2-7	-	medium-sized	CSARDLEGFHEQYF	TGCAGTGCTAGAGATTTAGAGGGATTCCACGAGCAGTACTTC
TRBV28	TRBJ2-5	TRBD1	-	CASSPGTGGYRLQETQYF	TGTGCCAGCAGCCCAGGGACAGGGGGATACCGGTTACAAGAGACCCAGTACTTC
TRBV4-2	TRBJ1-2	-	large	CASSQDLRGDGYTF	TGTGCCAGCAGCCAAGATCTTCGGGGGGATGGCTACACCTTC
TRBV28	TRBJ2-7	-	-	CASSPEGQLSEQYF	TGTGCCAGCAGCCCGGAGGGACAGCTCTCCGAGCAGTACTTC
TRBV19	TRBJ1-2	TRBD1	few	CASRSQGIYGYTF	TGTGCCAGTAGATCACAGGGGATCTATGGCTACACCTTC
TRBV7-3	TRBJ2-1	TRBD1	large	CASSFGTGLSNEQFF	TGTGCCAGCAGCTTCGGGACAGGCCTTTCCAATGAGCAGTTCTTC
TRBV28	TRBJ2-1	TRBD1	large	CASSAGQGAREQFF	TGTGCCAGCAGTGCGGGACAGGGGGCGCGTGAGCAGTTCTTC
TRBV29-1	TRBJ2-7	-	large	CSVEVQDYEQYF	TGCAGCGTTGAAGTCCAAGATTACGAGCAGTACTTC
TRBV28	TRBJ2-3	-	few	CASSIITDTQYF	TGTGCCAGCAGTATAATCACAGATACGCAGTATTTT
TRBV6-1	TRBJ2-3	TRBD1	large	CASSEQGTGSTDTQYF	TGTGCCAGCAGTGAACAAGGGACAGGGAGCACAGATACGCAGTATTTT
TRBV19	TRBJ2-1	TRBD2	large	CASRRTSGAYNEQFF	TGTGCCAGTAGAAGAACTAGCGGGGCCTACAATGAGCAGTTCTTC